This TCR beta chain was sequenced during a study of blood T cell repertoires in COVID-19. Study information: The origin of the acute and convalescent COVID-19 samples was the United States, Italy and Spain.

Germline CDR1 is SGHRS and CDR2 is YFSETQ. V lost 0 bases, J lost 7 bases, and 8 bases lay in between. This CDR3 has 13 amino acids. The study recruited people aged about 18 to 95 years across approximately 24 US areas. Sequencing was performed with immunoSEQ multiplex PCR; in TCRdb, only in-frame clones are kept and a portion is missing. The table includes 200,000 to 300,000 clones, approximately 89% detected once. The receptor was isolated from a woman aged 35 to 49 who had been exposed to COVID-19. V usage is TRBV5-1 and J usage is TRBJ2-1; D gene unclear. The sequencing input was PBMCs or T cells enriched from blood (not recorded which). The DNA for the CDR3 is TGCGCCAGCAGCTTGGCCCAGATGAATGAGCAGTTCTTC. This encodes CASSLAQMNEQFF.